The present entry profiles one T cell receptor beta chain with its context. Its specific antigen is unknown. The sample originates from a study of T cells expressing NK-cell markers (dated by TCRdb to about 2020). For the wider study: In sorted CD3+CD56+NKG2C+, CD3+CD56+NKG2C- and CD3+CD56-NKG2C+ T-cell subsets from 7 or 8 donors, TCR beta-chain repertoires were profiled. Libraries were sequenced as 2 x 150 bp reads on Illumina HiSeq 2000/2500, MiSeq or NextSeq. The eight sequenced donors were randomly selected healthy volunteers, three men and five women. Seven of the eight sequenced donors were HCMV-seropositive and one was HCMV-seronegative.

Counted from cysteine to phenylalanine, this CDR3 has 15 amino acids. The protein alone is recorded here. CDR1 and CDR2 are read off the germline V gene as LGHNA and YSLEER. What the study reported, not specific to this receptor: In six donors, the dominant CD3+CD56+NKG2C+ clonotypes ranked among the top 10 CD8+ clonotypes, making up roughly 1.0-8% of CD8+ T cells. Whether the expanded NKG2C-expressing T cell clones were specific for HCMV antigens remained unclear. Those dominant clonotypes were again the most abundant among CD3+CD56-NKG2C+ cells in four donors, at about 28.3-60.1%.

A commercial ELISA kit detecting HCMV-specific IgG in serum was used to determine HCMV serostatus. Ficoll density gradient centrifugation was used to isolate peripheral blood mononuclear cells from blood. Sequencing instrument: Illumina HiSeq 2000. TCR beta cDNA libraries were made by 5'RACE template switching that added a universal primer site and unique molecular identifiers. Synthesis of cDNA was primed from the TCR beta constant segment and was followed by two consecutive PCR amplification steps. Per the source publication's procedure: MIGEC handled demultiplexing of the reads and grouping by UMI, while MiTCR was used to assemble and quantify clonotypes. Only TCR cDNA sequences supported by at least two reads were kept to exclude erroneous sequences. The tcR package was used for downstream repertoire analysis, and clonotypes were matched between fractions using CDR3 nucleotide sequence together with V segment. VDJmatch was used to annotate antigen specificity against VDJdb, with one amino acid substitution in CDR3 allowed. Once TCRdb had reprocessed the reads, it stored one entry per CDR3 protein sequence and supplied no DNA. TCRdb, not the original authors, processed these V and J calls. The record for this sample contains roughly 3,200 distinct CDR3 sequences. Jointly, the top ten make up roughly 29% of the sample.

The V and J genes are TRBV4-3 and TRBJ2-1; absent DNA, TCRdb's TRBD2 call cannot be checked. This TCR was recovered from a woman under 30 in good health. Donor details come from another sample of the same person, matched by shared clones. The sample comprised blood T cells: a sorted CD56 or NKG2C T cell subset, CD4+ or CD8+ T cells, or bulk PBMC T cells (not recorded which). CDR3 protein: CASSQGTSDYNEQFF.